Listed here are 14 T cell receptor beta chains from one sample, sequenced in a study of shared clonotypes between healthy human individuals (dated by TCRdb to about 2020). The library was prepared using the immunoSEQ multiplex PCR assay. In TCRdb, the immuneACCESS table is reduced to in-frame sequences with V and J assigned. These tables do not hold every clone; where another copy was compared, an unresolved V gene accounts for under half, and the others remain unexplained. This sample comprises about 480,000 clones, 75% to 80% of them detected only once. In total, the top ten clones hold about 12% of the sample. Sequences were obtained from PBMCs. All receptors come from a woman aged 40 to 50 in good health. Some clones in this sample may be carry-over from other donors' samples.

This clone has only a few counts. The chain couples TRBV5-1 to TRBJ2-3; the D is unclear. The CDR3 spans 13 residues. V dropped 3 bases and J dropped 2 bases, with 7 bases sitting between them. CDR1 SGHRS and CDR2 YFSETQ come from the germline V gene. CDR3 nucleotide sequence: TGCGCCAGCAGCTCCTCCTACACAGATACGCAGTATTTT. The encoded protein is CASSSSYTDTQYF. The variable domain in full, completed from reference TRBV5-1 and TRBJ2-3, reads KAGVTQTPRYLIKTRGQQVTLSCSPISGHRSVSWYQQTPGQGLQFLFEYFSETQRNKGNFPGRFSGRQFSNSRSEMNVSTLELGDSALYLCASSSSYTDTQYFGPGTRLTVL.

The V call is TRBV29-1, the J call TRBJ1-2; D uncertain. V was cut by 4 bases and J by 3 bases, with 9 bases left in between. The CDR3 covers 12 residues. The germline V gene encodes CDR1 SQVTM and CDR2 ANQGSEA. CDR3 sequence: CSVGERDYGYTF. DNA for the CDR3: TGCAGCGTTGGGGAGCGGGACTATGGCTACACCTTC.

In regard to this clone: A single base is all that separates this from a far larger clone, so a read error is likely. Other DNA sequences in the sample encode the same CDR3. The chain employs TRBV30 and TRBJ2-5; D remains unclear. The V end lost 4 bases, the J end lost 5 bases, and 14 bases lay between the germline ends. The CDR3 totals 13 residues. Germline V gene lookup returns CDR1 GTSNPN and CDR2 SVGIG (reference sequence). In DNA form, the CDR3 reads TGTGCCTGGAACAGAGTCCTTCAGGAGACCCAGTACTTC. This encodes CAWNRVLQETQYF. Supplemented by reference TRBV30 and TRBJ2-5, the full variable domain reads SQTIHQWPATLVQPVGSPLSLECTVEGTSNPNLYWYRQAAGRGLQLLFYSVGIGQISSEVPQNLSASRPQDRQFILSSKKLLLSDSGFYLCAWNRVLQETQYFGPGTRLLVL.

This chain connects TRBV4-1 to TRBJ2-5, with D unresolved. V was cut by 1 base and J by 5 bases, with 14 bases left in between. This CDR3 spans 15 amino acids. Germline V lookup: CDR1 MGHRA, CDR2 YSYEKL. CDR3 sequence reads: CASSQVSSFGETQYF. CDR3 DNA sequence: TGCGCCAGCAGCCAAGTATCCAGCTTCGGGGAGACCCAGTACTTC.

V gene TRBV30 combines with J gene TRBJ2-5; possible D gene TRBD2, 6 bases. Per germline, CDR1 GTSNPN and CDR2 SVGIG (reference sequence). V shed 5 bases and J shed 5 bases, with 9 bases lying between them. This CDR3 has 11 residues. CDR3 sequence reads: CAWQLAETQYF. The CDR3 coding sequence is TGTGCCTGGCAGCTAGCGGAGACCCAGTACTTC.

The chain joins TRBV4-1 to TRBJ2-5; 9 bases fit TRBD2. The J call is in doubt because the DNA end fits TRBJ2-7 better. The CDR3 spans 15 residues. The V gene's germline CDR1 is MGHRA and CDR2 YSYEKL. In DNA form, the CDR3 reads TGCGCCAGCAGCCGCGGGAGGGCCTCGTCCTACGAGCAGTACTTC. This encodes CASSRGRASSYEQYF.

The table lists this clone with a few counts. The rearrangement uses TRBV19 and TRBJ1-4; perhaps TRBD1 as D (5 bases). The CDR3 is 14 amino acids. V was trimmed by 3 bases and J by 7 bases, leaving 12 bases between them. Germline V gene sequence: CDR1 LNHDA, CDR2 SQIVND (reference sequence). CDR3 sequence reads: CASSIGTRGEKLFF. The CDR3 coding sequence is TGTGCCAGTAGTATCGGGACGCGGGGTGAAAAACTGTTTTTT. The full variable domain, with the rest looked up from reference TRBV19 and TRBJ1-4, is DGGITQSPKYLFRKEGQNVTLSCEQNLNHDAMYWYRQDPGQGLRLIYYSQIVNDFQKGDIAEGYSVSREKKESFPLTVTSAQKNPTAFYLCASSIGTRGEKLFFGSGTQLSVL.

The chain employs TRBV7-8 and TRBJ1-5; unclear D gene. V gave up 1 base and J gave up 4 bases, with 14 bases separating them. Germline values: CDR1 SGHVS, CDR2 FQNEAQ. The CDR3 loop spans 16 amino acids. This CDR3 reads CASSLGSVLGNQPQHF. The CDR3 DNA reads TGTGCCAGCAGCTTAGGTTCGGTCCTCGGGAATCAGCCCCAGCATTTT.

V and J are TRBV5-4 and TRBJ2-7; TRBD1 might be the D (6 bases). The germline V gene encodes CDR1 SGHNT and CDR2 YYREEE (reference sequence). V was clipped by 4 bases and J by 6 bases, with 17 bases between them. CDR3 length: 14 amino acids. CDR3 in amino acids: CASSNPGTPREQYF. CDR3 coding DNA: TGTGCCAGCAGCAACCCCGGGACACCCCGCGAGCAGTACTTC.

This clone was counted between two and nine times. V usage is TRBV5-4 and J usage is TRBJ1-1, with D unresolved. The germline CDR1 and CDR2 sequences are SGHNT and YYREEE (reference sequence). This CDR3 region has 14 residues. V was cut by 0 bases and J by 3 bases, with 9 bases left in between. CDR3 sequence reads: CASSLVARHTEAFF. The CDR3 DNA follows: TGTGCCAGCAGCTTGGTCGCCAGACACACTGAAGCTTTCTTT.

This clone was seen many times. The gene calls are TRBV6-1 and TRBJ2-2, with 7 bases that match TRBD1. V shed 6 bases, J shed 6 bases, and the junction held 4 bases outside the gene matches. CDR3 length: 13 amino acids. From germline, CDR1 is MNHNS and CDR2 SASEGT. CDR3 loop: CASSTGDAGELFF. The DNA of the CDR3 is TGTGCCAGCAGCACAGGGGACGCCGGGGAGCTGTTTTTT.

This sequence joins TRBV2 and TRBJ1-3; D not resolved. The CDR3 contains 14 residues. Trimming took 6 bases from V and 0 from J, leaving 9 bases between them. From germline, CDR1 is SNHLY and CDR2 FYNNEI. CDR3 amino acids: CASRREASGNTIYF. The CDR3 coding sequence is TGTGCCAGCAGGCGGGAGGCCTCTGGAAACACCATATATTTT.

The chain joins TRBV28 to TRBJ1-4; 7 bases line up with TRBD1. Looked up from germline, CDR1 is MDHEN and CDR2 is SYDVKM. CDR3 length equals 15 residues. With 6 bases clipped from V and 3 bases from J, the junction kept 7 bases outside the gene matches. CDR3 sequence reads: CASRARGASNEKLFF. In nucleotides, the CDR3 is TGTGCCAGCAGGGCCAGGGGGGCGTCTAATGAAAAACTGTTTTTT.

The V call is TRBV10-2, the J call TRBJ2-3; TRBD2 matches at 10 bases. From germline, CDR1 is WSHSY and CDR2 SAAADI. J was trimmed by 1 base and V by 3 bases; bases with no gene match: 1. This CDR3 is built from 15 residues. The CDR3 region is CASSDGLAGTDTQYF. CDR3 nucleotides: TGCGCCAGCAGTGATGGACTAGCGGGCACAGATACGCAGTATTTT.